The entry below gives a single TCR beta chain sequence along with its context. No cognate antigen has been identified for it. Base qualities are not recorded, but no much larger clone differs from it by a single base. This sample was taken from a study of CD8 T cells in ankylosing spondylitis (dated by TCRdb to the late 2010s). Study-level background: T cell receptor beta repertoires were profiled in healthy donors and ankylosing spondylitis patients so that disease-linked TCR variants could be found. The full study cohort was made up of about 25 ankylosing spondylitis patients and some 100 healthy donors. Peripheral blood was sampled, and synovial fluid was additionally collected from ankylosing spondylitis patients. The paper as a whole reports these results and caveats: Some motif variants had previously been reported in the synovial fluid and blood of reactive arthritis patients, which suggests shared mechanisms of disease initiation. The disease-linked clones were reported as significantly enriched in matched synovial fluid samples from ankylosing spondylitis patients. Blood from ankylosing spondylitis patients appeared to be characterized by a TCR beta motif made up of about 8 highly homologous amino acid variants. A CD8+ phenotype was shown by the disease-linked clones, which were found at relatively low frequencies in peripheral blood.

V loses 5 bases of germline sequence and J loses 0 bases, and the interval between the two ends is 14 bases. The CDR3 runs 16 residues from the cysteine to the phenylalanine. Of all the DNA, just the CDR3 is kept, 48 bases in frame from base 1. Sequences MNHEY (CDR1) and SVGAGI (CDR2) are obtained from the germline V gene. The run used an Illumina HiSeq 2500. Quantitative 5'-RACE with molecular barcodes was the method used to prepare the TCR beta libraries. The original pipeline was this. To identify disease-linked TCR variants, a new computational method was used, one built on a probabilistic model of VDJ rearrangement. Through fastp at Q25 and MiXCR, TCRdb rebuilt clones from the public reads, retaining in-frame beta chains. Every CDR3 protein is listed once, alongside the most common genes and DNA of its rows. It is TCRdb's table, rather than the study itself, that gives the V and J calls and clone size. The sample records hundreds of thousands of distinct CDR3 sequences, about 12% of which are singletons. The ten top clones hold around 0.51% of the sample.

This sequence uses TRBV6-5 and TRBJ1-5; the D gene is perhaps TRBD1, on 6 matching bases. This receptor was taken from a male donor with ankylosing spondylitis. Sequenced sample: blood, either unsorted or a sorted T cell fraction (not recorded which). The CDR3 here reads CASSNRAGNSNQPQHF. At the DNA level, the sequence is TGTGCCAGCAGTAACAGGGCAGGGAATAGCAATCAGCCCCAGCATTTT.